This TCR beta chain was identified during a study of beta chain features in type 1 diabetes. TCRB transcripts that were expressed got sequenced, as all of the isolated RNA had been reverse transcribed. About 940,000 reads were obtained per stem cell-like memory T cell sample on average. Data came from immunoSEQ multiplex PCR; TCRdb stores just in-frame clones and leaves some out. The sample lists over 100,000 clones; approximately 37% were seen once. Sorting with CD45RO/CCR7/CD25/CD127/CD95/CD27 yielded naive, central memory, regulatory and stem-like memory CD4+ cells. This clone was detected only a few times. The antigen is not known. Per the germline V gene, CDR1 is SEHNR and CDR2 is FQNEAQ (reference sequence). The V and J ends lost 2 bases and 0 bases respectively, with 7 bases between them. This CDR3 is built from 14 residues. General study points: No resolution was reached here on whether HLA type influences TCRB rearrangement.

What was sequenced was stem cell memory CD4+ T cells from blood. The genes are TRBV7-9 and TRBJ1-1; possible D gene TRBD1, 5 bases. The origin of this receptor is a woman aged 18-35 years in good health. In nucleotides, the CDR3 is TGTGCCAGCAGCTTAACAGGTGTGAACACTGAAGCTTTCTTT. Its translation is CASSLTGVNTEAFF.